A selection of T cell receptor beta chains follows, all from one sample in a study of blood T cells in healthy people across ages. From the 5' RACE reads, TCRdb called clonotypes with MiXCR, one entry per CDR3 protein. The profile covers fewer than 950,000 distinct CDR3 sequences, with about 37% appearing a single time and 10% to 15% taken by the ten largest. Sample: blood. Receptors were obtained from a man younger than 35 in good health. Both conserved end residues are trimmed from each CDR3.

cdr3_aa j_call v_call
SVEDPTSFRETQY TRBJ2-5 TRBV29-1
SARDLGEETQY TRBJ2-5 TRBV20-1
ASSSRTLDPYTQY TRBJ2-3 TRBV7-2
SARVGSQGYT TRBJ1-2 TRBV20-1
SAPPSGYNNEQF TRBJ2-1 TRBV20-1
ATGPTPFNEQF TRBJ2-1 TRBV6-2/TRBV6-3
ASSPTGLIKETQY TRBJ2-5 TRBV7-2
SATDKTTDTQY TRBJ2-3 TRBV20-1
ASSYEEYYEQY TRBJ2-7 TRBV6-2/TRBV6-3
ASSFVAGGNEQY NA TRBV12-3/TRBV12-4
AAPRQGTSQPQH TRBJ1-5 TRBV5-1
AGSVGGELSYEQY NA TRBV6-5
ATGAPAGDSYEQY NA TRBV15
SANPVLGEETQY TRBJ2-5 TRBV20-1
ASSFDVDTEAF TRBJ1-1 TRBV12-3/TRBV12-4
ASSQDYPDRSRWQF TRBJ2-1 TRBV3-1
ASSLVLSGQY TRBJ2-5 TRBV12-3/TRBV12-4
ASGTFSNQPQH TRBJ1-5 TRBV6-5
ATSRGARTGELF TRBJ2-2 TRBV15
SARDLTANTEAF TRBJ1-1 TRBV20-1
ASSLARLTEAF TRBJ1-1 TRBV7-2
ASSSQGTGLYEQY TRBJ2-7 TRBV7-9
ASQKQGIRDTQY TRBJ2-3 TRBV2
ASTPESQLYGYT TRBJ1-2 TRBV2
ASSDQPGTDTQY TRBJ2-3 TRBV6-4
ASSLADFGSEQY TRBJ2-7 TRBV7-2
ASSLSQGNTEAF TRBJ1-1 TRBV5-1
ASRLNRANQPQH TRBJ1-5 TRBV12-3/TRBV12-4
SARTLRTSGNTDTQY TRBJ2-3 TRBV20-1
ASSIGTSYEQY TRBJ2-7 TRBV12-3/TRBV12-4
ASRETWTGETQY NA TRBV28
ASSQSEETQF TRBJ2-1 TRBV6-6
ASSPARGPPAYNEQF TRBJ2-1 TRBV7-9
ASSSGSYPNSPLH TRBJ1-6 TRBV28
ASSSTGSGYT TRBJ1-2 TRBV12-3/TRBV12-4
SAIQADTQY TRBJ2-3 TRBV20-1
ASSHGGNTIY TRBJ1-3 TRBV4-2
ASSRPRWPSYNEQF TRBJ2-1 TRBV7-9
ASSQEGQGAGEQY TRBJ2-7 TRBV4-3
ASSRDTGTDTQY TRBJ2-3 TRBV5-1
ASSSPRTGGNNEQF TRBJ2-1 TRBV6-6